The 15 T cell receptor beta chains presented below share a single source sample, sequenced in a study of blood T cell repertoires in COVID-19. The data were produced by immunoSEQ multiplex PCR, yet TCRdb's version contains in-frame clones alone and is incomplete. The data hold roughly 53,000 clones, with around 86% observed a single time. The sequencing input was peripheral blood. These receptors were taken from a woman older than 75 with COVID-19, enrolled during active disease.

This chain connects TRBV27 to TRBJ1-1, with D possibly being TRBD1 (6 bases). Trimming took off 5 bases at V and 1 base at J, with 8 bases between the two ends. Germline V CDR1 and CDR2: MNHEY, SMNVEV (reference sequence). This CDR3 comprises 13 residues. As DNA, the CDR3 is TGTGCCAGCAGTAAGGGGGAGAACACTGAAGCTTTCTTT. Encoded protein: CASSKGENTEAFF.

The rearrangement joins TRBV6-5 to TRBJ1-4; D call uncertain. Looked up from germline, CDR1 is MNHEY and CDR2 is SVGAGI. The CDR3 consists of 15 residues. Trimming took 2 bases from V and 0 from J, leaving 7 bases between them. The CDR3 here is CASSYEGATNEKLFF. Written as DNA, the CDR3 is TGTGCCAGCAGTTACGAGGGTGCAACTAATGAAAAACTGTTTTTT.

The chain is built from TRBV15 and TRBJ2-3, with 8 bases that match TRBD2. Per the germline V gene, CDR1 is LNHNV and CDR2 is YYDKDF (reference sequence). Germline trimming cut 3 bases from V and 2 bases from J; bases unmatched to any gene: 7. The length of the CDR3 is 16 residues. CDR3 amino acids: CATSRSGGQDTDTQYF. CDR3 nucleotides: TGTGCCACCAGCAGGTCGGGGGGGCAAGACACAGATACGCAGTATTTT.

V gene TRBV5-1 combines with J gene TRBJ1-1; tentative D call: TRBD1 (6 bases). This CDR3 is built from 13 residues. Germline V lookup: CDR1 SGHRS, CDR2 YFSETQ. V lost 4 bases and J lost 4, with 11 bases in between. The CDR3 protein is CASSQQGGTEAFF. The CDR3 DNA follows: TGCGCCAGCAGCCAACAGGGTGGCACTGAAGCTTTCTTT.

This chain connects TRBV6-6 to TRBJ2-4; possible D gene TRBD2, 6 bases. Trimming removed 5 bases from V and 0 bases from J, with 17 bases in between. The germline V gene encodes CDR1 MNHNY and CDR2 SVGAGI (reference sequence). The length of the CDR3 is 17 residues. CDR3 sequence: CASSPVGSGRAKNIQYF. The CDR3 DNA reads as TGTGCCAGCAGTCCGGTAGGGTCCGGGAGAGCCAAAAACATTCAGTACTTC.

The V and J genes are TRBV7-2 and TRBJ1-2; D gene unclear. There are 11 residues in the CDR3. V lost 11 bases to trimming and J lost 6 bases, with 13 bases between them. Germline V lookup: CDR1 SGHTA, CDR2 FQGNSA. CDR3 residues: CARGGYDGYTF. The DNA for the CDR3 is TGTGCCCGAGGCGGGTATGATGGCTACACCTTC.

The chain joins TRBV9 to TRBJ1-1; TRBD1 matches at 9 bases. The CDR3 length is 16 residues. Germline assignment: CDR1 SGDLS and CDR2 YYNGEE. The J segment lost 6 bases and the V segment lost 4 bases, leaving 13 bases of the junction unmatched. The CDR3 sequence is CASSLPQGTGRAEAFF. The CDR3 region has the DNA TGTGCCAGCAGCCTCCCACAGGGGACAGGGAGGGCTGAAGCTTTCTTT.

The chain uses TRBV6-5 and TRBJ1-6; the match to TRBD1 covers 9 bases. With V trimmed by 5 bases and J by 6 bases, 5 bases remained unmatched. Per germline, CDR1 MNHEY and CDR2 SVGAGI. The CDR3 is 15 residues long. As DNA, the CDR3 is TGTGCCAGCAGTCGACAGGGGGAGGTTAATTCACCCCTCCACTTT. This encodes CASSRQGEVNSPLHF.

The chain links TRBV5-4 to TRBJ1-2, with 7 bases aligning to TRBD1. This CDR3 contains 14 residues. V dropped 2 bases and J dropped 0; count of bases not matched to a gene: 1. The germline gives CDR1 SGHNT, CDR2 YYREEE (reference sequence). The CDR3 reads CASSFGTANYGYTF. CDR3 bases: TGTGCCAGCAGCTTCGGGACAGCTAACTATGGCTACACCTTC. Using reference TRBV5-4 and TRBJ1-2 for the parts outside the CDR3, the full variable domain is ETGVTQSPTHLIKTRGQQVTLRCSSQSGHNTVSWYQQALGQGPQFIFQYYREEENGRGNFPPRFSGLQFPNYSSELNVNALELDDSALYLCASSFGTANYGYTFGSGTRLTVV.

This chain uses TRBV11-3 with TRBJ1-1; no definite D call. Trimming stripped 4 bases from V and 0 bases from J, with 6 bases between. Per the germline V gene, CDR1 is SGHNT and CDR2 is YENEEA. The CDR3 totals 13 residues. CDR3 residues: CASSSTVNTEAFF. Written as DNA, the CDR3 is TGTGCCAGCAGCTCAACAGTGAACACTGAAGCTTTCTTT.

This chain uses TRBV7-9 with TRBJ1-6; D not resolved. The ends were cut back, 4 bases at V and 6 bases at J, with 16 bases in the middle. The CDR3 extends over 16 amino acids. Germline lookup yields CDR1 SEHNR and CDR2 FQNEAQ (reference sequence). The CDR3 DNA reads TGTGCCAGCAGCTCCCTACGGGGAACTGGTAATTCACCCCTCCACTTT. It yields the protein CASSSLRGTGNSPLHF. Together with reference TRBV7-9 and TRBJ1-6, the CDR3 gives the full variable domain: DTGVSQNPRHKITKRGQNVTFRCDPISEHNRLYWYRQTLGQGPEFLTYFQNEAQLEKSRLLSDRFSAERPKGSFSTLEIQRTEQGDSAMYLCASSSLRGTGNSPLHFGNGTRLTVT.

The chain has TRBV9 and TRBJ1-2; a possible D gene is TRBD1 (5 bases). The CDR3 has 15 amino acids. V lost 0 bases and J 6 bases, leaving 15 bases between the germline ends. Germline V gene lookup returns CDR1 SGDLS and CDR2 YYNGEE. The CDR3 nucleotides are TGTGCCAGCAGCGTAGCCGCGGCAGGGCGGCATGGCTACACCTTC. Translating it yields CASSVAAAGRHGYTF.

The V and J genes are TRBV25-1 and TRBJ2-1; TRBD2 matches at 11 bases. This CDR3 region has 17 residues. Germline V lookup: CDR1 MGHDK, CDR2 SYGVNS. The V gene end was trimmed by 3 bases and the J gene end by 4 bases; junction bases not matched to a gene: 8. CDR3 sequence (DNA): TGTGCCAGCAGTGATCCCATTAGCGGGGGGGCTTACAATGAGCAGTTCTTC. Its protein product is CASSDPISGGAYNEQFF.

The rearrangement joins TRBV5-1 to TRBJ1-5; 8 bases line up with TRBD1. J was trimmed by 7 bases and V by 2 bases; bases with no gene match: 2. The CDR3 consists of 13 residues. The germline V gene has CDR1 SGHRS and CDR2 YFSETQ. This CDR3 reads CASSLGQGQPQHF. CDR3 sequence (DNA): TGCGCCAGCAGCTTAGGACAGGGACAGCCCCAGCATTTT. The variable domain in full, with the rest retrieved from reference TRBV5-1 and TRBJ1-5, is KAGVTQTPRYLIKTRGQQVTLSCSPISGHRSVSWYQQTPGQGLQFLFEYFSETQRNKGNFPGRFSGRQFSNSRSEMNVSTLELGDSALYLCASSLGQGQPQHFGDGTRLSIL.

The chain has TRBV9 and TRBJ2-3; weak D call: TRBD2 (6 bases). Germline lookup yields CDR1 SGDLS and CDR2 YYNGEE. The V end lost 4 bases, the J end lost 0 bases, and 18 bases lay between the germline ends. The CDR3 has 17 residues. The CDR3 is CASSPRLRGRSTDTQYF. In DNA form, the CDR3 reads TGTGCCAGCAGCCCCCGGCTACGGGGGAGAAGCACAGATACGCAGTATTTT.